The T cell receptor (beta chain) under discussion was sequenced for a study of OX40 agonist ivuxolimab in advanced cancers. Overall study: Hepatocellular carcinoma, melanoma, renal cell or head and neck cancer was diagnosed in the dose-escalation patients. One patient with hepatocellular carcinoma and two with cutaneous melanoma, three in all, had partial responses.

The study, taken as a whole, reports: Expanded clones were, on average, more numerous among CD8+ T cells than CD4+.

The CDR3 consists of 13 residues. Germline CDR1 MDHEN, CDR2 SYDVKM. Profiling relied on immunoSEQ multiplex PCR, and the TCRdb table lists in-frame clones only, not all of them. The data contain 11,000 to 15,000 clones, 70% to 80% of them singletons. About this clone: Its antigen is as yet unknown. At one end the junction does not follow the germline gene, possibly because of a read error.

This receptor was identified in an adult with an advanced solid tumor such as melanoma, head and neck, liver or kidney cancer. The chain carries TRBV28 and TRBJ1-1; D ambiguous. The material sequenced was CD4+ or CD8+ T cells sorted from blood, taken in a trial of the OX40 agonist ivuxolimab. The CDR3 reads CASCFGWNTEAFF. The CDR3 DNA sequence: TGTGCCAGCTGTTTTGGGTGGAACACTGAAGCTTTCTTT.